The rows below give T cell receptor beta chains drawn from one sample of a study of blood T cell repertoires in COVID-19. Measured with immunoSEQ multiplex PCR; TCRdb has only the in-frame clones, and not every one. The sample shows 110,000 to 150,000 clones, roughly 85% of them seen only once. Material for sequencing was peripheral blood. The receptors were sampled from a man aged 50-59 years with acute or convalescent COVID-19. CDR3s include the opening cysteine and the closing phenylalanine or tryptophan. Each record gives: V gene, J gene, CDR3 length, D gene, clone size, CDR3 protein, CDR3 DNA. D genes are given only for firm matches. The size of a clone is reported for some rows only, either as once, few or many, or as a class for expanded clones.

v_gene: TRBV25-1
j_gene: TRBJ2-7
len: 15
d_gene: TRBD1
abundance: NA
CDR3aa: CASSEWGTGAYEQYF
CDR3nt: TGTGCCAGCAGTGAATGGGGGACAGGCGCCTACGAGCAGTACTTC

v_gene: TRBV6-1
j_gene: TRBJ1-2
len: 15
d_gene: TRBD1
abundance: once
CDR3aa: CASSEGRGPGYGYTF
CDR3nt: TGTGCCAGCAGTGAAGGCAGGGGGCCAGGGTATGGCTACACCTTC

v_gene: TRBV5-1
j_gene: TRBJ2-1
len: 15
d_gene: TRBD1
abundance: NA
CDR3aa: CASTSPGQGLNEQFF
CDR3nt: TGCGCCAGCACTTCACCGGGACAGGGCCTCAATGAGCAGTTCTTC

v_gene: TRBV14
j_gene: TRBJ2-1
len: 12
d_gene: NA
abundance: NA
CDR3aa: CASSSQGLRKFF
CDR3nt: TGTGCCAGCAGCTCCCAAGGACTTCGGAAGTTCTTC

v_gene: TRBV19
j_gene: TRBJ1-5
len: 16
d_gene: TRBD1
abundance: NA
CDR3aa: CASSSDGTGLNQPQHF
CDR3nt: TGTGCCAGTAGTAGCGACGGGACAGGATTAAATCAGCCCCAGCATTTT

v_gene: TRBV2
j_gene: TRBJ2-7
len: 15
d_gene: TRBD2
abundance: NA
CDR3aa: CASSVSGGLSYEQYF
CDR3nt: TGTGCCAGCAGTGTAAGCGGGGGCCTCTCCTACGAGCAGTACTTC

v_gene: TRBV6-6
j_gene: TRBJ2-6
len: 15
d_gene: NA
abundance: NA
CDR3aa: CASNQAPSGANVLTF
CDR3nt: TGTGCCAGCAATCAGGCTCCCTCTGGGGCCAACGTCCTGACTTTC

v_gene: TRBV19
j_gene: TRBJ1-1
len: 16
d_gene: NA
abundance: NA
CDR3aa: CASSIWDMGRSTEAFF
CDR3nt: TGTGCCAGTAGTATCTGGGACATGGGACGGAGCACTGAAGCTTTCTTT

v_gene: TRBV29-1
j_gene: TRBJ1-1
len: 13
d_gene: TRBD1
abundance: few
CDR3aa: CSVPRTGQRGAFF
CDR3nt: TGCAGCGTACCCAGGACAGGGCAACGTGGCGCTTTCTTT

v_gene: TRBV28
j_gene: TRBJ1-4
len: 15
d_gene: TRBD1
abundance: NA
CDR3aa: CASSLYRGEEEKLFF
CDR3nt: TGTGCCAGCAGTTTATACAGGGGGGAAGAGGAAAAACTGTTTTTT

v_gene: TRBV14
j_gene: TRBJ1-2
len: 15
d_gene: NA
abundance: NA
CDR3aa: CASSQYPGLNYGYTF
CDR3nt: TGTGCCAGCAGCCAGTACCCGGGACTTAACTATGGCTACACCTTC

v_gene: TRBV29-1
j_gene: TRBJ1-1
len: 12
d_gene: NA
abundance: NA
CDR3aa: CSVEGVWTEAFF
CDR3nt: TGCAGCGTTGAGGGAGTTTGGACTGAAGCTTTCTTT

v_gene: TRBV6-5
j_gene: TRBJ2-1
len: 15
d_gene: NA
abundance: NA
CDR3aa: CASSDGVHNRAEQFF
CDR3nt: TGTGCCAGCAGCGACGGGGTCCATAACAGGGCCGAGCAGTTCTTC

v_gene: TRBV19
j_gene: TRBJ1-1
len: 13
d_gene: NA
abundance: NA
CDR3aa: CASSFGGHTEAFF
CDR3nt: TGTGCCAGTAGTTTCGGGGGACACACTGAAGCTTTCTTT

v_gene: TRBV7-3
j_gene: TRBJ2-3
len: 15
d_gene: TRBD1
abundance: NA
CDR3aa: CASSSWGQPTDTQYF
CDR3nt: TGTGCCAGCAGCTCGTGGGGACAGCCCACAGATACGCAGTATTTT

v_gene: TRBV24-1
j_gene: TRBJ1-1
len: 14
d_gene: TRBD1
abundance: once
CDR3aa: CATSAGTGDTEAFF
CDR3nt: TGTGCCACCAGTGCCGGGACAGGGGACACTGAAGCTTTCTTT

v_gene: TRBV6-5
j_gene: TRBJ2-1
len: 15
d_gene: TRBD1
abundance: NA
CDR3aa: CASTEGTVDYNEQFF
CDR3nt: TGTGCCAGCACCGAAGGGACAGTAGATTACAATGAGCAGTTCTTC

v_gene: TRBV7-9
j_gene: TRBJ2-3
len: 13
d_gene: NA
abundance: few
CDR3aa: CAIERVGGDTQYF
CDR3nt: TGTGCCATCGAACGGGTCGGGGGAGATACGCAGTATTTT

v_gene: TRBV4-1
j_gene: TRBJ2-7
len: 13
d_gene: NA
abundance: NA
CDR3aa: CASSPGGSYEQYF
CDR3nt: TGCGCCAGCAGCCCCGGGGGCTCCTACGAGCAGTACTTC

v_gene: TRBV19
j_gene: TRBJ1-4
len: 16
d_gene: NA
abundance: NA
CDR3aa: CASSNLKRATNEKLFF
CDR3nt: TGTGCCAGTAGTAACCTAAAGCGTGCAACTAATGAAAAACTGTTTTTT

v_gene: TRBV27
j_gene: TRBJ2-3
len: 12
d_gene: NA
abundance: once
CDR3aa: CASSPPADTQYF
CDR3nt: TGTGCCAGCAGTCCCCCCGCAGATACGCAGTATTTT

v_gene: TRBV28
j_gene: TRBJ1-5
len: 14
d_gene: TRBD1
abundance: NA
CDR3aa: CASRERGRVKPQHF
CDR3nt: TGTGCCAGCAGGGAGAGGGGGCGCGTAAAGCCCCAGCATTTT

v_gene: TRBV5-1
j_gene: TRBJ1-4
len: 15
d_gene: NA
abundance: NA
CDR3aa: CASSLEGQQREKLFF
CDR3nt: TGCGCCAGCAGCTTGGAAGGACAGCAACGTGAAAAACTGTTTTTT

v_gene: TRBV27
j_gene: TRBJ1-1
len: 15
d_gene: TRBD1
abundance: NA
CDR3aa: CASSWGTGTETEAFF
CDR3nt: TGTGCCAGCAGTTGGGGGACTGGGACAGAAACTGAAGCTTTCTTT

v_gene: TRBV28
j_gene: TRBJ2-7
len: 16
d_gene: NA
abundance: NA
CDR3aa: CASSLLFRGRYYEQYF
CDR3nt: TGTGCCAGCAGTTTATTATTCCGGGGTCGTTACTACGAGCAGTACTTC

v_gene: TRBV7-9
j_gene: TRBJ1-3
len: 19
d_gene: NA
abundance: NA
CDR3aa: CASSGGRVGVLSSGNTIYF
CDR3nt: TGTGCCAGCAGCGGAGGACGGGTTGGGGTTTTAAGCTCTGGAAACACCATATATTTT

v_gene: TRBV7-9
j_gene: TRBJ2-7
len: 16
d_gene: NA
abundance: NA
CDR3aa: CASSKYTGPDSYEQYF
CDR3nt: TGTGCCAGCAGCAAGTACACAGGGCCGGACTCCTACGAGCAGTACTTC

v_gene: TRBV19
j_gene: TRBJ1-1
len: 12
d_gene: NA
abundance: NA
CDR3aa: CASSMSYTEAFF
CDR3nt: TGTGCCAGTAGTATGTCGTACACTGAAGCTTTCTTT

v_gene: TRBV19
j_gene: TRBJ2-5
len: 15
d_gene: NA
abundance: once
CDR3aa: CASSIGATYQETQYF
CDR3nt: TGTGCCAGTAGTATAGGGGCCACGTACCAAGAGACCCAGTACTTC

v_gene: TRBV27
j_gene: TRBJ2-6
len: 19
d_gene: TRBD1
abundance: NA
CDR3aa: CASSPLGTEFYSGANVLTF
CDR3nt: TGTGCCAGCAGTCCTCTCGGGACAGAATTTTACTCTGGGGCCAACGTCCTGACTTTC

v_gene: TRBV14
j_gene: TRBJ2-5
len: 12
d_gene: NA
abundance: once
CDR3aa: CASSPYQETQYF
CDR3nt: TGTGCCAGCAGCCCCTACCAAGAGACCCAGTACTTC

v_gene: TRBV5-1
j_gene: TRBJ2-5
len: 11
d_gene: NA
abundance: NA
CDR3aa: CASREAETQYF
CDR3nt: TGCGCCAGCAGAGAAGCAGAGACCCAGTACTTC

v_gene: TRBV27
j_gene: TRBJ2-1
len: 15
d_gene: NA
abundance: NA
CDR3aa: CASSSYQEGSNEQFF
CDR3nt: TGTGCCAGCAGCTCCTATCAGGAGGGTAGCAATGAGCAGTTCTTC

v_gene: TRBV19
j_gene: TRBJ1-2
len: 13
d_gene: TRBD1
abundance: NA
CDR3aa: CASSRGAGYGYTF
CDR3nt: TGTGCCAGTAGCAGGGGGGCAGGGTACGGCTACACCTTC

v_gene: TRBV20-1
j_gene: TRBJ1-2
len: 14
d_gene: NA
abundance: NA
CDR3aa: CSASPQGAGYGYTF
CDR3nt: TGCAGTGCTAGTCCCCAGGGTGCAGGGTATGGCTACACCTTC

v_gene: TRBV7-6
j_gene: TRBJ2-1
len: 15
d_gene: NA
abundance: NA
CDR3aa: CASSPQQASGNEQFF
CDR3nt: TGTGCCAGCAGCCCACAACAGGCCTCCGGCAATGAGCAGTTCTTC

v_gene: TRBV7-9
j_gene: TRBJ1-2
len: 12
d_gene: TRBD1
abundance: NA
CDR3aa: CASSLGQFGYTF
CDR3nt: TGTGCCAGCAGCCTGGGACAGTTTGGCTACACCTTC

v_gene: TRBV4-1
j_gene: TRBJ2-6
len: 19
d_gene: TRBD2
abundance: NA
CDR3aa: CASSQDEAGVYSGANVLTF
CDR3nt: TGCGCCAGCAGCCAAGATGAGGCGGGGGTCTACTCTGGGGCCAACGTCCTGACTTTC

v_gene: TRBV28
j_gene: TRBJ2-1
len: 15
d_gene: NA
abundance: NA
CDR3aa: CASRLGLGSYNEQFF
CDR3nt: TGTGCCAGCAGACTGGGACTTGGCTCCTACAATGAGCAGTTCTTC

v_gene: TRBV9
j_gene: TRBJ1-2
len: 14
d_gene: NA
abundance: NA
CDR3aa: CASSVESVTSGYTF
CDR3nt: TGTGCCAGCAGCGTAGAGTCGGTGACTAGTGGCTACACCTTC

v_gene: TRBV3-1/TRBV3-2
j_gene: TRBJ1-1
len: 14
d_gene: NA
abundance: NA
CDR3aa: CASSLTGLVTEAFF
CDR3nt: TGTGCCAGCAGCCTCACAGGTCTTGTCACTGAAGCTTTCTTT

v_gene: TRBV29-1
j_gene: TRBJ2-1
len: 12
d_gene: NA
abundance: NA
CDR3aa: CSVDGVGDEQFF
CDR3nt: TGCAGCGTTGACGGGGTCGGCGATGAGCAGTTCTTC

v_gene: TRBV7-8
j_gene: TRBJ2-7
len: 14
d_gene: TRBD1
abundance: NA
CDR3aa: CASSRDRAGYEQYF
CDR3nt: TGTGCCAGCAGCCGAGACAGGGCAGGGTACGAGCAGTACTTC

v_gene: TRBV7-2
j_gene: TRBJ1-5
len: 11
d_gene: TRBD1
abundance: NA
CDR3aa: CASSQGGPWHF
CDR3nt: TGTGCCAGCAGCCAGGGGGGACCCTGGCATTTT

v_gene: TRBV3-1/TRBV3-2
j_gene: TRBJ2-3
len: 15
d_gene: TRBD2
abundance: NA
CDR3aa: CASSQERLAGGAQYF
CDR3nt: TGTGCCAGCAGCCAAGAGAGACTAGCGGGGGGGGCGCAGTATTTT

v_gene: TRBV2
j_gene: TRBJ2-7
len: 12
d_gene: TRBD2
abundance: NA
CDR3aa: CASSAWEGEQYF
CDR3nt: TGTGCCAGCAGTGCCTGGGAGGGCGAGCAGTACTTC

v_gene: TRBV11-3
j_gene: TRBJ2-2
len: 14
d_gene: NA
abundance: NA
CDR3aa: CASSPPTRTGELFF
CDR3nt: TGTGCCAGCAGCCCCCCCACTAGGACCGGGGAGCTGTTTTTT

v_gene: TRBV7-6
j_gene: TRBJ2-1
len: 16
d_gene: NA
abundance: NA
CDR3aa: CASSSAGPSRYNEQFF
CDR3nt: TGTGCCAGCAGCTCGGCAGGTCCCTCGCGATACAATGAGCAGTTCTTC

v_gene: TRBV5-1
j_gene: TRBJ1-4
len: 14
d_gene: TRBD1
abundance: NA
CDR3aa: CASSTDRGNEKLFF
CDR3nt: TGCGCCAGCAGCACCGACAGGGGTAATGAAAAACTGTTTTTT

v_gene: TRBV29-1
j_gene: TRBJ1-1
len: 15
d_gene: TRBD1
abundance: NA
CDR3aa: CSVPGGMGLNTEAFF
CDR3nt: TGCAGCGTCCCAGGGGGAATGGGTTTGAACACTGAAGCTTTCTTT

v_gene: TRBV27
j_gene: TRBJ2-7
len: 16
d_gene: TRBD2
abundance: NA
CDR3aa: CASSLFSGLADYEQYF
CDR3nt: TGTGCCAGCAGTTTATTTAGTGGACTAGCAGACTACGAGCAGTACTTC

v_gene: TRBV7-6
j_gene: TRBJ1-3
len: 15
d_gene: NA
abundance: NA
CDR3aa: CASSLASGAGNTIYF
CDR3nt: TGTGCCAGCAGCTTAGCGTCGGGGGCTGGAAACACCATATATTTT

v_gene: TRBV7-9
j_gene: TRBJ2-2
len: 15
d_gene: NA
abundance: NA
CDR3aa: CASSLPQGATGELFF
CDR3nt: TGTGCCAGCAGCTTACCGCAGGGTGCCACCGGGGAGCTGTTTTTT

v_gene: TRBV7-6
j_gene: TRBJ2-3
len: 17
d_gene: TRBD2
abundance: NA
CDR3aa: CASSKRLAGANADTQYF
CDR3nt: TGTGCCAGCAGCAAGAGACTAGCGGGGGCCAATGCGGATACGCAGTATTTT